Each of the 6 T cell receptor beta chains below was sequenced from the same sample in a study of T-cell memory formation after mild COVID-19. Each CDR3 protein gets one entry after TCRdb re-called the 5' RACE reads with MiXCR. This sample yields a few hundred thousand distinct CDR3 sequences, of which roughly 19% are seen a single time; approximately 21% belongs to the top ten. Sequenced material: PBMCs or a T cell subset sorted from them (not recorded which). All receptors come from a man between 18 and 35 years old who had mild COVID-19 (a few samples of this study predate the infection). Cell type and time point are not known.

In its sample, this clonotype was seen a few times. The rearrangement joins TRBV6-5 to TRBJ2-1; D gene ambiguous. CDR1 is MNHEY and CDR2 is SVGAGI in the germline V gene. The V end was cut by 0 bases, the J end by 6 bases, with 6 bases between. The CDR3 has 13 amino acids. The chain's CDR3 is CASSYSFGNEQFF. The CDR3 DNA sequence: TGTGCCAGCAGTTACTCGTTCGGCAATGAGCAGTTCTTC.

Only a few counts were recorded for this clonotype. The V call is TRBV6-7, the J call TRBJ1-1; D is possibly TRBD1 (5 bases). TRBV6-7 is reported as an ORF; its role is uncertain. Trimming took off 7 bases at V and 9 bases at J, with 24 bases between the two ends. There are 15 residues in the CDR3. For the CDR3, the DNA is TGTGCCAGCAAAGGGGCCAAGGCCCGCCCTAGCAAAGCTTTCTTT. It encodes CASKGAKARPSKAFF.

The chain combines TRBV12-3 or TRBV12-4 with TRBJ1-1; possible D gene TRBD1, 5 bases. This CDR3 contains 13 residues. Trimming stripped 6 bases from V and 5 bases from J, with 13 bases between. CDR3 in amino acids: CASRYTQGTEAFF. The CDR3 region has the DNA TGTGCCAGCAGGTATACTCAGGGAACTGAAGCTTTCTTT.

This chain's CDR3 is CASSFVGGEGETQYF. DNA for the CDR3: TGTGCCAGCAGTTTCGTCGGGGGCGAGGGAGAGACCCAGTACTTC. The chain recombines TRBV12-3 or TRBV12-4 with TRBJ2-5, with D perhaps assigned TRBD1 or TRBD2 (6 bases each). The CDR3 loop spans 15 amino acids. Trimming removed 3 bases at V and 4 bases at J, with 15 bases between.

A few counts support this clonotype. V is TRBV5-1 and J is TRBJ1-2, with D maybe TRBD1 (6 bases). The V and J ends lost 4 bases and 4 bases respectively, with 20 bases between them. Germline V gene sequence: CDR1 SGHRS, CDR2 YFSETQ. This CDR3 is 16 amino acids long. CDR3 sequence reads: CASSRGFGGDVYGYTF. The CDR3 nucleotides read TGCGCCAGCAGCCGGGGATTCGGGGGCGATGTCTATGGCTACACCTTC.

This chain connects TRBV7-2 to TRBJ2-2, with 7 bases matching TRBD1. This CDR3 spans 15 amino acids. Unmatched junction bases numbered 6, after V lost 0 bases and J lost 8 bases. CDR1 and CDR2 from the germline V gene are SGHTA and FQGNSA. The CDR3 loop is CASSLARTGRGELFF. Here the CDR3 DNA reads TGTGCCAGCAGCTTAGCGCGGACAGGCCGGGGGGAGCTGTTTTTT.